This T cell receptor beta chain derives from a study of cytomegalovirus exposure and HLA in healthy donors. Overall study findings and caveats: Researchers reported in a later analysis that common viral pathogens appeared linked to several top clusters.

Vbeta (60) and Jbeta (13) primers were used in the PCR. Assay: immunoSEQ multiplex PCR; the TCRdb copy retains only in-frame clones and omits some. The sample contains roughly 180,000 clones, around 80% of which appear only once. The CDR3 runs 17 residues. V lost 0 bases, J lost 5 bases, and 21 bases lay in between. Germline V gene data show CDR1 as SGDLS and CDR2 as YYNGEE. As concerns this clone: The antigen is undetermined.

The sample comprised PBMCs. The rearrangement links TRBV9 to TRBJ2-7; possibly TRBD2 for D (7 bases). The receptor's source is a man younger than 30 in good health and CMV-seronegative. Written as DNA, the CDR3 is TGTGCCAGCAGCGTAGATACCCCGGGGGGCAAATTGGACGAGCAGTACTTC. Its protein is CASSVDTPGGKLDEQYF. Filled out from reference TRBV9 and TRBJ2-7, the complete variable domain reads DSGVTQTPKHLITATGQRVTLRCSPRSGDLSVYWYQQSLDQGLQFLIQYYNGEERAKGNILERFSAQQFPDLHSELNLSSLELGDSALYFCASSVDTPGGKLDEQYFGPGTRLTVT.